The entry below gives a single TCR beta chain sequence along with its context. Its binding antigen is unknown. Per-base quality was not reported, and no clone a single base away is much larger than it. The method behind the library was the immunoSEQ multiplex PCR assay. A mixture of 60 forward primers for TCR Vbeta segments and 13 reverse primers for TCR Jbeta segments was used in the multiplex PCR. The CDR3 region of rearranged TCR beta genes was amplified from genomic DNA with a multiplex PCR assay. On the Illumina HiSeq System, the amplified TCR beta libraries were sequenced as 87-base-pair reads. From the authors' description of their analysis: In a later analysis, 77 million or so unique TCR beta chains were counted across the 500 to 850 repertoires, and around 10 million of these chains were shared by at least two donors. A nearest-neighbor algorithm error-corrected the raw reads and collapsed the reads into unique sequences, merging closely related sequences to remove PCR and sequencing errors. V, D and J gene segments were assigned by aligning CDR3 sequences to IMGT reference sequences. Each retained sequence needed at least a six-nucleotide match to both a V gene segment and a J gene segment. A rearrangement counted as productive if the CDR3 had no stop codons and remained in frame with V and J, and every other rearrangement counted as non-productive. Following IMGT convention, CDR3 was defined as the stretch from the second conserved V-encoded cysteine to the conserved J-encoded phenylalanine. Sequences without an unambiguous match to a single V gene segment were excluded from the earlier analysis of about 640 of the donors. In an earlier analysis of a few hundred of the donors, V segments were called functional above 56.7% productive rearrangements and were called segregating when the between-donor standard deviation exceeded 5%. A statistical classification framework was developed to diagnose cytomegalovirus status using the catalog of TCR beta chain sequences. V and J gene assignment, in a later analysis, came from comparing TCR nucleotide sequences with IMGT/GENE-DB human TR gene sequences. A later analysis assigned CDR3 sequences and most-parsimonious VDJ recombination scenarios with the TCRdist pipeline. In a later analysis, each TCR beta chain was defined by its CDR3 amino acid sequence together with its V-gene family, and reads lacking a unique V-gene family were excluded. In a later analysis, fewer than 600 highly shared, low-generation-probability nucleotide sequences were removed to address suspected cross-contamination and a sequencing artifact. For each public chain, a later analysis derived a clonal expansion index from normalized ranks of inferred template counts within each repertoire. A later analysis computed generation probabilities with a VDJ recombination model fitted to out-of-frame rearrangements, and checked the results against IGoR. In a later analysis, hypergeometric tests were used to score TCR-TCR, TCR-HLA and TCR-CMV co-occurrence, with a repertoire-size bias correction applied to TCR pairs. False discovery rates were estimated in a later analysis by permuting HLA or CMV assignments 20 times. In a later analysis, co-occurring TCRs were grouped with DBSCAN, and TCRdist sequence similarity was added when clustering was performed within HLA-allele-positive subsets. Co-occurrence clustering excluded repertoires with fewer than 30,000 or more than 120,000 public chains, plus five with anomalous nucleotide sharing. TCRdb retrieved this table from immuneACCESS and kept in-frame rearrangements only. Not all clones are present; in checked studies, unresolved V genes account for under half, and no reason is known for the remainder. V, J and clone size are taken as reported in that table, and D and trimming were inferred from the DNA itself. The sample includes over 50,000 clones, with more than 60% observed a single time. In total, the top ten clones hold roughly 51% of the sample.

The data derive from a study of cytomegalovirus exposure and HLA in healthy donors (dated by TCRdb to the late 2010s). Background on the whole study: An earlier analysis of fewer than 750 of the donors reported approximately 260 Gb of sequence data and some 110 million unique TCR beta sequences obtained from 180 million or so T cells. An early release that covered several hundred HLA-typed donors contained around 300 gigabases of sequencing data and roughly 84 million unique TCR sequences. The study aimed to test whether cataloging public T cell receptors could reveal signatures of past pathogen exposure. A later analysis re-examined previously published TCR beta repertoires from more than 650 donors and added high-resolution HLA genotyping to investigate patterns of TCR occurrence. High-throughput TCR immunosequencing, statistical association of individual TCRs with disease status, and machine learning were combined to predict cytomegalovirus infection status. Among under 450 genotyped donors of the cohort, an average of roughly 240,000 unique TCR beta nucleotide sequences were sequenced per donor, 15% to 20% of them non-productive. A separate validation cohort of over a hundred different subjects was used in addition to the roughly 720-subject first cohort. In the later analysis, no new phenotypic data were used to find candidate immune exposures; instead, reliance was placed on TCR beta sequences and their occurrence across donors. Among the approximately 420 genotyped donors, around 79% belonged to the genetic ancestry cluster associated with self-reported Caucasian donors. Typing coverage differed by locus: A, B, C, DRB1 and DQB1 were typed in about 620-630 donors, DQA1 in 500 to 550, DPA1 in 600 to 610, and DPB1 in 472. A handful of DR-DQ haplotypes were handled as single units for association and clustering because linkage in the cohort was strong. HLA typing covered class I and class II loci at four-digit resolution. Alongside the repertoire data, information on donor age, sex, ethnicity and CMV serostatus was compiled. A later genetic analysis took genome-wide SNP genotypes for about 55% of the roughly 700 donors and used that subset as a discovery cohort. The study used immunosequencing to profile the T cell repertoires of approximately 630 subjects and linked those repertoires to cytomegalovirus serostatus. To decide whether each TCR beta V gene segment behaved as functional or pseudogenic, an earlier analysis of some 570 of the donors relied on high-throughput TCR beta sequencing. Every repertoire in the discovery cohort had been generated on one and the same sequencing platform. The investigation overall reported the following: A later analysis reported that several top co-occurrence clusters appeared linked to parvovirus B19, influenza, CMV and Epstein-Barr virus. A further reported finding was that TCR beta sequences accurately predicted the HLA-A and HLA-B alleles for most subjects in the first cohort. At a false discovery rate of 0.05, a later analysis linked 15,000 to 20,000 TCR beta sequences to specific HLA alleles. In vitro tests confirmed that a few of the cytomegalovirus-associated TCR beta chains recognize cytomegalovirus antigens. Linkage disequilibrium might explain the correlated functional status among segregating V segments, but an unknown experimental factor could not be ruled out. HLA typing was unavailable for some donors at each locus, so association tests used only the typed subset. It was suggested by the authors that the approach could potentially be generalized to other disease states and immunological phenotypes. In a later analysis, the rate of TCR association differed among HLA loci, with DRB1 alleles having the most associated TCRs and HLA-C alleles having the fewest. Presence/absence analyses assumed roughly uniform sequencing depth across donors, an assumption that may not hold. Immune exposure information for the cohort was limited to CMV serostatus. The 87-base-pair reads could not distinguish some IMGT-functional V segments, including TRBV6-2 and TRBV6-3, so those segments were excluded. An association between a missense DCLRE1C variant and V-gene and J-gene trimming of TCR beta chains was found in a later genetic analysis and replicated in an independent cohort. In an earlier analysis of over 550 of the donors, most TCR beta V segments were observed in productive rearrangements about 90% or about 30% of the time, broadly matching IMGT annotations. Because counts were too low, seventeen rarely observed V segments, including chromosome 9 orphons, were left out of the earlier analysis of 500 to 750 of the donors. Strong co-occurrence of HLA alleles, especially DR and DQ, made assigning TCR associations to individual alleles difficult. In this cohort, only TCR beta chains were sequenced, and detectable features were limited by the absence of alpha or paired-chain data. A group of highly shared sequence variants was considered likely to be a technical artifact of the sequencing pipeline. The study listed 170 or so TCR beta chains as associated with cytomegalovirus. Compared with the approximately 600-donor mean, donors in an Asian-associated ancestry cluster had fewer N-insertions in productive TCRs, according to a later genetic analysis. A later analysis found that HLA-associated TCR beta chains were more clonally expanded and had lower generation probabilities than equally common non-associated chains. The classifier was reported to diagnose cytomegalovirus status with high specificity and sensitivity in both the original and validation cohorts. Most CMV-associated TCR beta chains appeared to be HLA-restricted in a later analysis, and the HLA associations seemed to be driven largely by CMV exposure. Across donors, most TCR sequences were observed very rarely, whereas some public TCRs were present in many individuals.

The cohort consisted of 600 to 750 healthy bone marrow donors. At the time of sampling, every cohort member was nominally healthy, though immune exposures that went unrecorded were likely present. The donor tested CMV seropositive, placing the donor among the approximately 310 seropositive members of the cohort. Each donor provided a peripheral blood sample, and peripheral blood mononuclear cells were used for TCR beta sequencing. The Qiagen DNeasy Blood Extraction Kit was used to extract genomic DNA from the blood cell samples. CDR1 MNHEY and CDR2 SVGAGI were looked up in the germline V gene. At the junction V is shortened by 5 bases and J by 7 bases, with 9 bases in between. The CDR3 measures 13 amino acids from cysteine to phenylalanine. The only DNA kept is the CDR3, 39 bases in frame from the first base.

This receptor was identified in a man between 50 and 59 years old in good health and CMV-seropositive. What was sequenced was PBMCs. The receptor chain draws on TRBV6-5 and TRBJ1-6; TRBD1 might be the D gene, on 5 matching bases. The nucleotide sequence is TGTGCCAGCAGTCCTCAGGGCAATTCACCCCTCCACTTT. The encoded protein is CASSPQGNSPLHF.